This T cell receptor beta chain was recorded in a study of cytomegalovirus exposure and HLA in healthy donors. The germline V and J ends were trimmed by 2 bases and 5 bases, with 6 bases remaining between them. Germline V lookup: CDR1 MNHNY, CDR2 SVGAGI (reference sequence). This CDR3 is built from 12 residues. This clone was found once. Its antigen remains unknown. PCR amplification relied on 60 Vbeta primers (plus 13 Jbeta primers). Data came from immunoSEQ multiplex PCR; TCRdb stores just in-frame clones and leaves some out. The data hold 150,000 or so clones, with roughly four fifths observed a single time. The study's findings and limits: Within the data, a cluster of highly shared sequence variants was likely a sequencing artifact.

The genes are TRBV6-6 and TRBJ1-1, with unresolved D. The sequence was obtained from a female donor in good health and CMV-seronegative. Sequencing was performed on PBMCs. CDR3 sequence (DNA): TGTGCCAGCAGTTACGGGAGAACTGAAGCTTTCTTT. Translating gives CASSYGRTEAFF.